This T cell receptor beta chain was retrieved from a study of CD8 T cells in ankylosing spondylitis. This clonotype was recorded at least ten times. The antigen remains undetermined. The CDR3 is 15 amino acids. After removal of 5 bases from V and 0 bases from J, the junction contained 3 bases not matched to a gene. The V gene's germline CDR1 is SGHVS and CDR2 FNYEAQ. Study-wide results and caveats: Earlier studies detected some motif variants in reactive arthritis synovial fluid and blood.

One entry per CDR3 protein, called by TCRdb with MiXCR from the 5' RACE reads. The data hold approximately 25,000 distinct CDR3 sequences, with around 17% observed a single time. The genes are TRBV7-6 and TRBJ2-3, with TRBD2 identical over 9 bases. The sequenced sample consisted of blood. The clonotype originates from a male donor with ankylosing spondylitis or in good health (not recorded which). CDR3 in amino acids: CASSPSGASTDTQYF. CDR3 DNA: TGTGCCAGCAGCCCTAGCGGGGCCAGCACAGATACGCAGTATTTT.